The TCR beta chain under discussion was sequenced for a study of T-cell reconstitution after alpha-beta-depleted transplantation in children. Unique molecular identifiers featured in how the TCRbeta library was prepared. TCRdb fed the PCR reads into MiXCR, producing one record per CDR3 protein. The profile shows about 610,000 distinct CDR3 sequences, about 10% of them singletons. The V gene's germline CDR1 is LGHDT and CDR2 YNNKEL (reference sequence). This CDR3 has 16 residues. V was pared by 0 bases and J by 0 bases, with 12 bases between. Sequencing was performed on PBMCs from the stem cell graft donor, taken from the stem cell graft. The clonotype originates from a human donor who donated a stem cell graft to a child with acute myeloid leukemia. The V call is TRBV3-1, the J call TRBJ2-7, with D possibly being TRBD2 (6 bases). The CDR3 nucleotides read TGTGCCAGCAGCCAAGAGGAGGCGGGACTCTCCTACGAGCAGTACTTC. This encodes CASSQEEAGLSYEQYF.